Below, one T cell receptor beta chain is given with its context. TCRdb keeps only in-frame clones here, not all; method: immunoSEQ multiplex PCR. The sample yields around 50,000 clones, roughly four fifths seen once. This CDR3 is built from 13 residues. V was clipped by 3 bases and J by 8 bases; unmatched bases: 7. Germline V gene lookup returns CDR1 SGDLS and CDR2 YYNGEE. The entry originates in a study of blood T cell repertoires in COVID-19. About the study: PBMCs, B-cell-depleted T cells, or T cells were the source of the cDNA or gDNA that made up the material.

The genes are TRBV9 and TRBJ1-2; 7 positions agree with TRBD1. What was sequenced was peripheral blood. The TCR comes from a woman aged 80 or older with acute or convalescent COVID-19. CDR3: CASSGDSLGGYTF. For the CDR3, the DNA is TGTGCCAGCAGCGGGGACAGCCTGGGAGGCTACACCTTC.